These 22 T cell receptor beta chains were all obtained from the same sample, sequenced in a study of blood T cell repertoires in COVID-19. This table comes from immunoSEQ multiplex PCR, and its TCRdb copy is limited to in-frame clones, with some not included. This sample has about 420,000 clones, with approximately 90% found just once. The source material was peripheral blood. The source is a man aged 18 to 29 with COVID-19, enrolled during active disease.

The gene calls are TRBV25-1 and TRBJ2-1, with TRBD2 matching over 13 bases. CDR3 size: 16 residues. The ends lost 3 bases at V and 3 bases at J; junction bases unmatched: 2. The germline V gene has CDR1 MGHDK and CDR2 SYGVNS. In nucleotides, the CDR3 is TGTGCCAGCAGTGAGGGGACTAGCGGGGACTACAATGAGCAGTTCTTC. Amino acids: CASSEGTSGDYNEQFF.

The chain combines TRBV7-2 with TRBJ2-1; 8 bases are a match to TRBD2. V lost 4 bases to trimming and J lost 5 bases; unmatched junction nucleotides: 13. CDR3 length: 17 amino acids. Germline V gene data show CDR1 as SGHTA and CDR2 as FQGNSA. The CDR3 is CASSSKGRLASDNEQFF. CDR3 bases: TGTGCCAGCAGCTCCAAGGGTAGACTAGCGAGCGACAATGAGCAGTTCTTC. The full variable domain, completed using reference TRBV7-2 and TRBJ2-1, is GAGVSQSPSNKVTEKGKDVELRCDPISGHTALYWYRQSLGQGLEFLIYFQGNSAPDKSGLPSDRFSAERTGGSVSTLTIQRTQQEDSAVYLCASSSKGRLASDNEQFFGPGTRLTVL.

The chain is built from TRBV7-9 and TRBJ1-2; the D is unclear. The V end was cut by 5 bases, the J end by 2 bases, with 15 bases between. Per germline, CDR1 SEHNR and CDR2 FQNEAQ (reference sequence). The CDR3 has 15 residues. The CDR3 sequence: CASSLTYTVNYGYTF. In nucleotides, the CDR3 is TGTGCCAGCAGCCTTACCTATACGGTGAACTATGGCTACACCTTC.

The genes are TRBV19 and TRBJ2-3; TRBD2 matches 9 bases. The length of the CDR3 is 14 residues. V shed 7 bases, J shed 4 bases, and the junction held 6 bases outside the gene matches. Germline V lookup: CDR1 LNHDA, CDR2 SQIVND (reference sequence). The CDR3 DNA reads TGTGCCAGTACCTCGAGCGGGGGGCCAGATACGCAGTATTTT. It is translated as CASTSSGGPDTQYF.

The chain is built from TRBV19 and TRBJ2-5; unclear D gene. V gave up 5 bases and J gave up 5 bases, with 18 bases separating them. Germline V gene lookup returns CDR1 LNHDA and CDR2 SQIVND (reference sequence). This CDR3 comprises 15 residues. The CDR3 nucleotides read TGTGCCAGTAGTCAAAATCCGGGTCCTGCGGAGACCCAGTACTTC. Translation: CASSQNPGPAETQYF. The whole variable domain, remainder taken from reference TRBV19 and TRBJ2-5, is DGGITQSPKYLFRKEGQNVTLSCEQNLNHDAMYWYRQDPGQGLRLIYYSQIVNDFQKGDIAEGYSVSREKKESFPLTVTSAQKNPTAFYLCASSQNPGPAETQYFGPGTRLLVL.

The rearrangement joins TRBV24-1 to TRBJ2-2, with 8 bases matching TRBD2. Losses at the gene ends were 3 bases for V and 3 bases for J; bases not matched to a gene: 5. CDR1 and CDR2 from the germline V gene are KGHDR and SFDVKD. The CDR3 runs to 16 residues. The CDR3 DNA sequence: TGTGCCACCAGTGATGTAAGCGGGAGTGACACCGGGGAGCTGTTTTTT. Amino acids: CATSDVSGSDTGELFF.

Only one count was recorded for this clone. The chain joins TRBV12-5 to TRBJ1-6; D gene ambiguous. This CDR3 is built from 13 residues. CDR1 LGHNT and CDR2 FRNRAP come from the germline V gene. Trimming shortened V by 1 base and J by 8 bases, and 6 bases separated the two germline ends. Here the CDR3 DNA reads TGTGCTAGTGGTTTGGAGGCGGATTCACCCCTCCACTTT. It codes for CASGLEADSPLHF.

The gene calls are TRBV11-2 and TRBJ2-1; 11 nucleotides line up with TRBD2. The CDR3 loop spans 14 amino acids. Germline CDR1 and CDR2: SGHAT and FQNNGV. The J segment lost 8 bases and the V segment lost 8 bases, leaving 8 bases of the junction unmatched. The CDR3 nucleotides are TGTGCCAGCGGGACTAGCGGTTGGGGCGATGAGCAGTTCTTC. Translating it yields CASGTSGWGDEQFF.

This rearrangement joins TRBV21-1 to TRBJ1-2. TRBV21-1 is a listed pseudogene. This CDR3 contains 15 residues. The DNA for the CDR3 is TGTGCCAGCACGAGTCTCCGACGAGGCCCTCTAGGCTACACCTTC. The encoded protein is CASTSLRRGPLGYTF.

CDR3 protein: CATSRVLETGSYEQYF. DNA for the CDR3: TGTGCCACCAGCAGAGTTCTAGAAACGGGCTCCTACGAGCAGTACTTC. V is TRBV15 and J is TRBJ2-7; D is uncertain. This CDR3 is 16 amino acids long. Germline loops: CDR1 LNHNV, CDR2 YYDKDF (reference sequence). V gave up 1 base and J gave up 0 bases, with 13 bases separating them. The variable domain in full, completed from reference TRBV15 and TRBJ2-7, reads DAMVIQNPRYQVTQFGKPVTLSCSQTLNHNVMYWYQQKSSQAPKLLFHYYDKDFNNEADTPDNFQSRRPNTSFCFLDIRSPGLGDTAMYLCATSRVLETGSYEQYFGPGTRLTVT.

This sequence joins TRBV14 and TRBJ2-1; weak D call: TRBD2 (5 bases). The germline gives CDR1 SGHDN, CDR2 FVKESK. With 5 bases removed from V and 8 bases from J, the gap between germline ends came to 16 bases. CDR3 length: 14 residues. The CDR3 DNA reads as TGTGCCAGCAGCTCGGGCCCCGGGGAGTATGAGCAGTTCTTC. Protein sequence: CASSSGPGEYEQFF.

The rearrangement joins TRBV3-1 (or the pseudogene TRBV3-2) to TRBJ2-3; D is undetermined. CDR3 size: 13 residues. The V end lost 1 base, the J end lost 7 bases, and 9 bases lay between the germline ends. The germline V gene has CDR1 LGHDT and CDR2 YNNKEL (reference sequence). CDR3 sequence (DNA): TGTGCCAGCAGCCAAGCAAGAGTTAATACGCAGTATTTT. It translates to CASSQARVNTQYF.

The chain is built from TRBV28 and TRBJ2-7; D is ambiguous. This CDR3 has 12 residues. The V gene's germline CDR1 is MDHEN and CDR2 SYDVKM. With 7 bases removed from V and 3 bases from J, the gap between germline ends came to 10 bases. CDR3 in amino acids: CASMSGNYEQYF. Written as DNA, the CDR3 is TGTGCCAGCATGTCAGGCAACTACGAGCAGTACTTC.

This clone has more than one count but fewer than ten. The chain carries TRBV7-6 and TRBJ1-5, with 9 bases matching TRBD1. The CDR3 sequence is 13 residues long. Germline V lookup: CDR1 SGHVS, CDR2 FNYEAQ. The V gene end was trimmed by 5 bases and the J gene end by 7 bases; junction bases not matched to a gene: 3. CDR3 loop: CASSADRGQPQHF. The CDR3 DNA is TGTGCCAGCAGCGCGGACAGGGGCCAGCCCCAGCATTTT.

The chain has TRBV2 and TRBJ1-5, with D unresolved. Germline V gene lookup returns CDR1 SNHLY and CDR2 FYNNEI. CDR3 size: 13 residues. The ends were cut back, 4 bases at V and 2 bases at J, with 6 bases in the middle. The CDR3 reads CASSVVGNQPQHF. As DNA, the CDR3 is TGTGCCAGCAGTGTTGTAGGCAATCAGCCCCAGCATTTT.

The rearrangement uses TRBV10-3 and TRBJ2-7, with 7 nucleotides matching TRBD1. J gave up 4 bases and V 6 bases, and 6 bases lay outside the gene matches. The CDR3 totals 13 residues. CDR1 ENHRY and CDR2 SYGVKD come from the germline V gene. For the CDR3, the DNA is TGTGCCATCAGGGAAGGGGGCGGGTACGAGCAGTACTTC. This gives the protein CAIREGGGYEQYF.

The chain combines TRBV6-5 with TRBJ2-3; 9 bases map to TRBD2. The ends lost 3 bases at V and 8 bases at J; junction bases unmatched: 9. The germline gives CDR1 MNHEY, CDR2 SVGAGI. The CDR3 spans 15 residues. The CDR3 DNA follows: TGTGCCAGCAGTTATAGCGGGGGACCGGGGGGTACGCAGTATTTT. Its translation: CASSYSGGPGGTQYF.

The chain has TRBV5-5 and TRBJ2-7, with a weak D call TRBD2 (5 bases). The length of the CDR3 is 16 residues. Germline V gene sequence: CDR1 SGHKS, CDR2 YYEKEE (reference sequence). V was cut by 0 bases and J by 9 bases, with 22 bases left in between. The CDR3 region is CASSLAPRTSGTRQYF. The CDR3 coding sequence is TGTGCCAGCAGCTTGGCCCCGAGGACTTCCGGAACTAGGCAGTACTTC.

J is TRBJ1-6 and V is TRBV18, with unresolved D. In germline, CDR1 is KGHSH, CDR2 LQKENI. V lost 4 bases and J lost 5, with 12 bases in between. CDR3 length equals 15 residues. The CDR3 spells CASSLTEDNNSPLHF. The CDR3 nucleotides are TGTGCCAGCTCACTAACAGAAGATAATAATTCACCCCTCCACTTT.

This sequence joins TRBV2 and TRBJ2-7, with D perhaps TRBD1 (5 bases). The CDR3 has 13 residues. Germline loops: CDR1 SNHLY, CDR2 FYNNEI. V was trimmed by 6 bases and J by 6 bases, leaving 15 bases between them. The CDR3 coding sequence is TGTGCCAGCAGGGACCCAAGGGGCTCCGAGCAGTACTTC. This encodes CASRDPRGSEQYF.

The chain recombines TRBV19 with TRBJ2-7, with 8 nucleotides matching TRBD2. In germline, CDR1 is LNHDA, CDR2 SQIVND (reference sequence). With 7 bases clipped from V and 2 bases from J, the junction kept 13 bases outside the gene matches. This CDR3 has 16 residues. As DNA, the CDR3 is TGTGCCAGTAACCTCCCCGGGGTAGCGGGACCCTACGAGCAGTACTTC. Amino acids: CASNLPGVAGPYEQYF.

CDR3 loop: CASSSGDRYEAFF. The CDR3 DNA sequence: TGTGCCAGCAGCTCCGGGGACAGGTATGAAGCTTTCTTT. V is TRBV7-9 and J is TRBJ1-1; 8 bases agree with TRBD1. This CDR3 contains 13 residues. The ends lost 4 bases at V and 7 bases at J; junction bases unmatched: 5. Per germline, CDR1 SEHNR and CDR2 FQNEAQ (reference sequence).